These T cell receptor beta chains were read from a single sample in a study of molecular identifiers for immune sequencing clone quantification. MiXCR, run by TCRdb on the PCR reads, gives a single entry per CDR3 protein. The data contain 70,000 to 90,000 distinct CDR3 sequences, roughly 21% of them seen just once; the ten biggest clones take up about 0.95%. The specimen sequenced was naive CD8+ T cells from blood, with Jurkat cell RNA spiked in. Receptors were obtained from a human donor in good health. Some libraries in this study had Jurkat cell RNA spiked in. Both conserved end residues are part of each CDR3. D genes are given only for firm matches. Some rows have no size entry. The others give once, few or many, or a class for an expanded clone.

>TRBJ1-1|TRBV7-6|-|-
TGTGCCAGCAGCTCCTTCAGTTGGCGCCCCAGGGACACTGAAGCTTTCTTT
CASSSFSWRPRDTEAFF
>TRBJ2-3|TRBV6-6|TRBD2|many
TGTGCCAGCAGTTACGCTAGCGGGGGAGGGGATACGCAGTATTTT
CASSYASGGGDTQYF
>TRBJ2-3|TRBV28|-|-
TGTGCCAGCAGCTCATCGTTCCCAGAAACAGATACGCAGTATTTT
CASSSSFPETDTQYF
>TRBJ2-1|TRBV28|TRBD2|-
TGTGCCAGCAGTTTAGAGGGACTAGCGTTCGACAATGAGCAGTTCTTC
CASSLEGLAFDNEQFF
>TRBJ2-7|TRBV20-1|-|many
TGCAGTGCTAGAGGCTCGGCGGGACAGTTAGGGTCCTACGAGCAGTACTTC
CSARGSAGQLGSYEQYF
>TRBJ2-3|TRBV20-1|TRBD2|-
TGCAGTGCTGAACGCGGCGGGACTAGCGGGGATACGCAGTATTTT
CSAERGGTSGDTQYF
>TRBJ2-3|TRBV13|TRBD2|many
TGTGCCAGCAGCCCCCGGGGGGGATCGTGGGCAGCAGATACGCAGTATTTT
CASSPRGGSWAADTQYF
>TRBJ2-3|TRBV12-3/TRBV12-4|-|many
TGTGCCAGCAGTTTTATGCGGGGCTACACAGATACGCAGTATTTT
CASSFMRGYTDTQYF
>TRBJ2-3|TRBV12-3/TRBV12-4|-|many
TGTGCCAGCAGTTATCCCGGGGATACGCAGTATTTT
CASSYPGDTQYF
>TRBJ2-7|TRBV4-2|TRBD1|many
TGTGCCAGCAGCCCGGGACAGTCCTACGAGCAGTACTTC
CASSPGQSYEQYF
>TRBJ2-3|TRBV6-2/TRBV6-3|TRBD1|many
TGTGCCAGCAGCCTATTTGGACAGGGGGCTGGAGATACGCAGTATTTT
CASSLFGQGAGDTQYF
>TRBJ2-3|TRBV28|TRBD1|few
TGTGCCAGCAGTCGTACAGGGGGAGGAACAGATACGCAGTATTTT
CASSRTGGGTDTQYF
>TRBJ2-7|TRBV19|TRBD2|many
TGTGCCAGTAGTCCGGGACTAGCGGTCTCCTACGAGCAGTACTTC
CASSPGLAVSYEQYF
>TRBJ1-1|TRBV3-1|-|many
TGTGCCAGCAGCCTCGAGGCCGGAGCTGAAGCTTTCTTT
CASSLEAGAEAFF
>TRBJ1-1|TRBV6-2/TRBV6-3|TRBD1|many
TGTGCCAGCAGTGTTCCGGGACAGGGGGCCTGGCATCTCTTT
CASSVPGQGAWHLF
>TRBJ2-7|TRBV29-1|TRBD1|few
TGCAGCGTTGAATTTAGGACAGGAAATGACTACGAGCAGTACTTC
CSVEFRTGNDYEQYF
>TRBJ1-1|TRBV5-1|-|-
TGCGCCAGCAGCTTGGTACCCGACGAAGCTTTCTTT
CASSLVPDEAFF
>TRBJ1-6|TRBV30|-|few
TGTGCCTGGAGTGTACACAGGGCCAACTCCTATAATTCACCCCTCCACTTT
CAWSVHRANSYNSPLHF
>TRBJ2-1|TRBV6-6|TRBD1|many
TGTGCCAGCAGTTACTTACAGGGGGCTGGTGAGCAGTTCTTC
CASSYLQGAGEQFF
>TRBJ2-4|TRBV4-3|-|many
TGCGCCAGCAGCCAACTACTGGGGGAGTCCGGCAAAAACATTCAGTACTTC
CASSQLLGESGKNIQYF
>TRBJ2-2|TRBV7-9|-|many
TGTGCCAGCAGCTTACCTACGGCCGGCTACGGCGGGGAGCTGTTTTTT
CASSLPTAGYGGELFF
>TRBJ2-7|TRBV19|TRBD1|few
TGTGCCAGTAGAACCACGGACAGGGGGCCTTCCTACGAGCAGTACTTC
CASRTTDRGPSYEQYF
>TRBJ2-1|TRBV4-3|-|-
TGCGCCAGCAGCCAAGATATACTAGCAGCTAACAATGAGCAGTTCTTC
CASSQDILAANNEQFF
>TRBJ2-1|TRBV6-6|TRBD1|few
TGTGCCAGCAGTTTGGGACAGTTTCGCCCCAATGAGCAGTTCTTC
CASSLGQFRPNEQFF
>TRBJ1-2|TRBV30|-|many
TGTGCCTGGAGTGTAGGGGCAGGGAACTATGGCTACACCTTC
CAWSVGAGNYGYTF
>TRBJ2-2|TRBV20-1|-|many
TGCAGTGCTTCCCGGGGCGACGTGTGGACCGGGGAGCTGTTTTTT
CSASRGDVWTGELFF
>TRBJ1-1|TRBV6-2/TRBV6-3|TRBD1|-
TGTGCCAGCAGTCAATACAGGGGGAACACTGAAGCTTTCTTT
CASSQYRGNTEAFF
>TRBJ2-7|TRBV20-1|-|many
TGCAGTGCTAGAACGGGATACGAGCAGTACTTC
CSARTGYEQYF
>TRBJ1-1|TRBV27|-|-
TGTGCCAGCAGTAGGCAGGGGCCCGGTGAAGCTTTCTTT
CASSRQGPGEAFF
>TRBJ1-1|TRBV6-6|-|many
TGTGCCAGCAGTCCCTGGGGCGCAGGCCATCCGGGGGGTGCTGAAGCTTTCTTT
CASSPWGAGHPGGAEAFF
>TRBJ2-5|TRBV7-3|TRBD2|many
TGTGCCAGCAGATATAGCGGGAGCGAAACCCAGTACTTC
CASRYSGSETQYF
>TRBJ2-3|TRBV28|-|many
TGTGCCAGCAGGTCGGTGGAGTCCACAGATACGCAGTATTTT
CASRSVESTDTQYF
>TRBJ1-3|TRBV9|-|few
TGTGCCAGCAGCGTAGGCGAACGGCCCTCTGGAAACACCATATATTTT
CASSVGERPSGNTIYF
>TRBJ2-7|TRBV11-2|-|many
TGTGCCAGCAGCTACGCGGTTGGACCGACCTACGAGCAGTACTTC
CASSYAVGPTYEQYF
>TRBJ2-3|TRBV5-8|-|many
TGTGCCAGCAGCTTGACTCCAGATACGCAGTATTTT
CASSLTPDTQYF
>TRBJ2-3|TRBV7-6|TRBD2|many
TGTGCCAGCAGCTTAGTCGTCAGCGGGGGGCGAGGTACGCAGTATTTT
CASSLVVSGGRGTQYF
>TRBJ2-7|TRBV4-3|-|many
TGCGCCAGCAGCCAAGATAGGCCCTACGAGCAGTACTTC
CASSQDRPYEQYF
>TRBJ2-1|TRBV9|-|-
TGTGCCAGCAGCGCCCCGGACCCGGAGAATGAGCAGTTCTTC
CASSAPDPENEQFF
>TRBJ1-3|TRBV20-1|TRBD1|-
TGCAGTGCTAGAGGCGGGACAGGGTCTGGAAACACCATATATTTT
CSARGGTGSGNTIYF
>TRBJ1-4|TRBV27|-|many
TGTGCCAGCAGTTTATCGCTGGCGGGAAGTAATAGAGAAAAACTGTTTTTT
CASSLSLAGSNREKLFF
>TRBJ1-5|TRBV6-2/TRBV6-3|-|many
TGTGCCAGCAGTTACCGGGAATACAATCAGCCCCAGCATTTT
CASSYREYNQPQHF
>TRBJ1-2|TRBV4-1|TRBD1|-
TGCGCCAGCGGCCAAAGTCCGGGACAGGGCTGGGGCTACACCTTC
CASGQSPGQGWGYTF
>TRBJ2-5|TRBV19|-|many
TGTGCCACCTCAGATGGAGGGTACAAAGAGACCCAGTACTTC
CATSDGGYKETQYF
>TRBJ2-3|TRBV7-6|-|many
TGTGCCAGCAGCTTCCGGGTCGACGGGGCAGATACGCAGTATTTT
CASSFRVDGADTQYF
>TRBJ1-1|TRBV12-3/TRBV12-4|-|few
TGTGCCAGCAGTTCCCCCCGGACGGGTGACACTGAAGCTTTCTTT
CASSSPRTGDTEAFF
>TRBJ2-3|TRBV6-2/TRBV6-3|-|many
TGTGCCAGCAGCCTGCTTGAAGATACGCAGTATTTT
CASSLLEDTQYF
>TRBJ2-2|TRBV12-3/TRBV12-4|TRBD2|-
TGTGCCAGCAGACAATCTAGCGGGAGTACCGGGGAGCTGTTTTTT
CASRQSSGSTGELFF
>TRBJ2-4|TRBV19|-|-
TGTGCCAGTAGTGGCTATAGTGAAAGCATTCAGTACTTC
CASSGYSESIQYF
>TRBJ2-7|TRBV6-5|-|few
TGTGCCAGCAGCTACATGAGCTCCTACGAGCAGTACTTC
CASSYMSSYEQYF